This T cell receptor (beta chain) was captured by sequencing in a study of shared T cell receptors in the human thymus. The CDR3 runs to 14 residues. The V gene's germline CDR1 is LGHNA and CDR2 YNFKEQ. V was trimmed by 7 bases and J by 7 bases, leaving 17 bases between them. The data were produced by immunoSEQ multiplex PCR, yet TCRdb's version contains in-frame clones alone and is incomplete. The table lists hundreds of thousands of clones, around 89% of them singletons. These data were likewise used in another study, on human thymus T cells. Per that paper: Healthy Finnish infants undergoing corrective surgery for congenital heart defects were used as donors. Corrective cardiac surgery supplied the resected thymus tissue.

The TCR sequence derives from a boy less than two years old with a congenital heart defect. The sequenced sample was thymocytes. This chain uses TRBV4-2 with TRBJ2-1; tentatively, D is TRBD1 (6 bases). The CDR3 is CASIMVRGKNEQFF. The CDR3 DNA is TGTGCCAGCATTATGGTTAGGGGGAAAAATGAGCAGTTCTTC.